Given below is one TCR beta chain in context. It was with 60 Vbeta and 13 Jbeta primers that the PCR ran. Sequenced by immunoSEQ multiplex PCR; TCRdb stores in-frame clones only, minus some. The sample has 200,000 to 250,000 clones; approximately 80% are singletons. The data are from a study of cytomegalovirus exposure and HLA in healthy donors. CDR1 and CDR2 (germline): SNHLY, FYNNEI. Unmatched junction bases numbered 3, after V lost 5 bases and J lost 3 bases. The CDR3 is 13 amino acids. This receptor was identified in a middle-aged woman in good health and CMV-seronegative. The chain carries TRBV2 and TRBJ1-1, with 7 bases lining up with TRBD1. Material for sequencing was PBMCs. The CDR3: CASSQQGYTEAFF. The CDR3 DNA is TGTGCCAGCAGTCAACAGGGGTACACTGAAGCTTTCTTT. The complete variable domain, with remaining parts taken from reference TRBV2 and TRBJ1-1, reads EPEVTQTPSHQVTQMGQEVILRCVPISNHLYFYWYRQILGQKVEFLVSFYNNEISEKSEIFDDQFSVERPDGSNFTLKIRSTKLEDSAMYFCASSQQGYTEAFFGQGTRLTVV.